The 12 T cell receptor beta chains given below trace back to one sample, sequenced in a study of HIV-infected children after antiretroviral therapy interruption (dated by TCRdb to the late 2010s). The library was generated by 3' RACE. TCRdb shows the sequencer as Illumina MiSeq. TCR libraries were constructed from RNA with a 3' RACE protocol that used unique molecular identifiers to correct for PCR amplification bias. TCRdb reprocessing: public reads trimmed at Q25 with fastp, clones called with MiXCR, in-frame beta chains kept. Identical CDR3 protein sequences are pooled into one entry, listed with their most common genes and DNA. Recorded for this sample are around 50,000 distinct CDR3 sequences; around 4.1% of them occurred a single time. Roughly 0.7% of the sample is held by the ten biggest clonotypes. This sample's treatment or condition label indicates: PENTA 11 planned treatment interruption arm or continuous ART arm.

This specimen was CD45RA+ CD4+ T cells from PBMCs, pooled from several time points, taken from a donor given antiretroviral therapy, either interrupted or continuous. The label giving this sample's cell subset or site can be read as: naive CD4+ CD45RA+ CD45RO- T cells. The receptors originated from a pool of human donors with HIV.

The table lists this clonotype with many counts. The rearrangement links TRBV30 to TRBJ2-1, with D possibly TRBD2 on 7 matching bases. The V end was cut by 2 bases, the J end by 7 bases, with 15 bases between. CDR1 is GTSNPN and CDR2 is SVGIG in the germline V gene (reference sequence). This CDR3 has 14 amino acids. This CDR3 is CAWSRGAIGNEQFF. The CDR3 DNA reads as TGTGCCTGGAGTCGGGGGGCCATCGGGAATGAGCAGTTCTTC. Full variable domain (missing parts from reference TRBV30 and TRBJ2-1): SQTIHQWPATLVQPVGSPLSLECTVEGTSNPNLYWYRQAAGRGLQLLFYSVGIGQISSEVPQNLSASRPQDRQFILSSKKLLLSDSGFYLCAWSRGAIGNEQFFGPGTRLTVL.

This clonotype was detected ten times or more. The V call is TRBV7-2, the J call TRBJ2-3; the match to TRBD2 covers 8 bases. This CDR3 has 17 residues. The germline gives CDR1 SGHTA, CDR2 FQGNSA. V shed 5 bases and J 2 bases; nucleotides not matched to a gene: 12. This chain's CDR3 is CASSPSGSGTYTDTQYF. The CDR3 region has the DNA TGTGCCAGCAGCCCTAGCGGTAGCGGGACTTACACAGATACGCAGTATTTT.

The table lists this clonotype with many counts. This chain links TRBV20-1 with TRBJ1-2, with 7 bases lining up with TRBD1. V lost 2 bases to trimming and J lost 4 bases; unmatched junction nucleotides: 4. The CDR3 length is 13 residues. Germline V gene data show CDR1 as DFQATT and CDR2 as SNEGSKA (reference sequence). The chain's CDR3 is CSARRDRTYGYTF. In DNA, the CDR3 is TGCAGTGCTAGAAGGGACAGAACCTATGGCTACACCTTC.

This clonotype was found many times. The V and J genes are TRBV28 and TRBJ2-3, with 11 positions matching TRBD2. This CDR3 comprises 16 residues. V lost 4 bases to trimming and J lost 4 bases; unmatched junction nucleotides: 7. Germline CDR1 reads MDHEN; CDR2 reads SYDVKM. Here the CDR3 DNA reads TGTGCCAGCAGTTCCATAGCGGGGGGGCAGGCAGATACGCAGTATTTT. As protein: CASSSIAGGQADTQYF.

This clonotype was observed at least ten times. The rearrangement uses TRBV28 and TRBJ1-5, with D maybe TRBD1 (6 bases). V was cut by 3 bases and J by 4 bases, with 13 bases left in between. Germline V CDR1 and CDR2: MDHEN, SYDVKM. CDR3 length: 15 amino acids. CDR3 DNA sequence: TGTGCCAGCAGTTTTGGGCAGGGGAGAAATCAGCCCCAGCATTTT. Translated: CASSFGQGRNQPQHF.

This clonotype was seen many times. This chain's CDR3 is CASSYLERNTEAFF. The CDR3 DNA is TGTGCCAGCAGTTACTTGGAAAGGAACACTGAAGCTTTCTTT. The gene calls are TRBV6-2 or TRBV6-3 and TRBJ1-1; D unresolved. Trimming took 1 base from V and 1 from J, leaving 7 bases between them. The CDR3 is 14 amino acids. Germline-derived CDR1 and CDR2 are MNHEY and SVGEGT.

The rearrangement uses TRBV19 and TRBJ2-1; no definite D call. Germline V lookup: CDR1 LNHDA, CDR2 SQIVND (reference sequence). Trimming stripped 2 bases from V and 4 bases from J, with 9 bases between. The CDR3 sequence is 14 residues long. In DNA form, the CDR3 reads TGTGCCAGTAGTATAAGCCCGGAATACAATGAGCAGTTCTTC. The encoded protein is CASSISPEYNEQFF. The full variable domain, completed using reference TRBV19 and TRBJ2-1, is DGGITQSPKYLFRKEGQNVTLSCEQNLNHDAMYWYRQDPGQGLRLIYYSQIVNDFQKGDIAEGYSVSREKKESFPLTVTSAQKNPTAFYLCASSISPEYNEQFFGPGTRLTVL.

The genes are TRBV7-2 and TRBJ2-7; D gene unclear. Germline values: CDR1 SGHTA, CDR2 FQGNSA. The germline V and J ends were trimmed by 1 base and 0 bases, with 7 bases remaining between them. The CDR3 consists of 14 residues. The CDR3 DNA is TGTGCCAGCAGCTTAGGGGCTTACTCCTACGAGCAGTACTTC. As protein: CASSLGAYSYEQYF.

This clonotype was counted at least ten times. The chain links TRBV2 to TRBJ1-2; 7 positions match TRBD1. The CDR3 covers 12 residues. The germline CDR1 and CDR2 sequences are SNHLY and FYNNEI. V was clipped by 6 bases and J by 4 bases; unmatched bases: 2. Written as DNA, the CDR3 is TGTGCCAGCAGCGGGGACAGCTATGGCTACACCTTC. Its protein is CASSGDSYGYTF.

As for this clonotype: A much larger clone differs by one base, so this may be a read error. Here the CDR3 DNA reads TGTGCCACCGAGGGCGGGACAGCCGAAAACACCATATATTTT. As protein: CATEGGTAENTIYF. The rearrangement joins TRBV19 to TRBJ1-3, with 7 bases that match TRBD1. V gave up 10 bases and J gave up 6 bases; unmatched junction bases: 12. The CDR3 consists of 14 residues. Germline CDR1 and CDR2: LNHDA and SQIVND (reference sequence).

This clonotype was counted between two and nine times. This chain joins TRBV19 and TRBJ1-5; D call uncertain. There are 14 residues in the CDR3. Trimming stripped 5 bases from V and 7 bases from J, with 15 bases between. The germline V gene encodes CDR1 LNHDA and CDR2 SQIVND (reference sequence). The CDR3 reads CASSSSISPQPQHF. For the CDR3, the DNA is TGTGCCAGTAGTTCATCCATCAGCCCCCAGCCCCAGCATTTT.

This clonotype was counted only a few times. The chain couples TRBV12-5 to TRBJ1-1, with unresolved D. Trimming left V 6 bases short and J 0 bases short, with 8 bases between. Germline CDR1 is LGHNT and CDR2 is FRNRAP. This CDR3 spans 13 amino acids. In DNA, the CDR3 is TGTGCTAGTGGAAAAGACATGAACACTGAAGCTTTCTTT. Translation: CASGKDMNTEAFF.